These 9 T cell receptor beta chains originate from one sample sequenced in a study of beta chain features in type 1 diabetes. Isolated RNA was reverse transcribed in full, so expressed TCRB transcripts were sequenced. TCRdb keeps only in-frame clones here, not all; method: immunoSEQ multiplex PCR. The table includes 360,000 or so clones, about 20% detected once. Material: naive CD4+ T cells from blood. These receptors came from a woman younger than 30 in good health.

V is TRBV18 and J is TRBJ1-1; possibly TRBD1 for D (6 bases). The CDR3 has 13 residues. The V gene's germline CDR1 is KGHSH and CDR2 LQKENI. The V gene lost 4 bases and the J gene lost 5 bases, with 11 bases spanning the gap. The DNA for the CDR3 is TGTGCCAGCTCACGTTTAGGACAGACTGAAGCTTTCTTT. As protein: CASSRLGQTEAFF.

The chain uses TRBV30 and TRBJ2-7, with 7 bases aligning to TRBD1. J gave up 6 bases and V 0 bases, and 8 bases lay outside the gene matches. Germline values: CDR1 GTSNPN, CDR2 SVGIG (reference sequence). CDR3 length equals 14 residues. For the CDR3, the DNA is TGTGCCTGGAGTGTACTGGACAGGAAGGGCGAGCAGTACTTC. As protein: CAWSVLDRKGEQYF.

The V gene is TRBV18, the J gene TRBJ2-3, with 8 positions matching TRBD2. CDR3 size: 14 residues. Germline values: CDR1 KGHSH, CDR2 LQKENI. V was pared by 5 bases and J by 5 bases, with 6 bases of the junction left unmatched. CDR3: CASSTGLGLDTQYF. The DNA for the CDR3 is TGTGCCAGCTCAACGGGACTAGGACTAGATACGCAGTATTTT.

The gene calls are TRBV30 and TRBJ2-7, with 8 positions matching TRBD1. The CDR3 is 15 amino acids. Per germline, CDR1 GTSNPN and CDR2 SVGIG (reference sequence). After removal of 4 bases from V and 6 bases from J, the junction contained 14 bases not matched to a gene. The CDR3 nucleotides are TGTGCCTGGACCGAAGGACAGGGCCGATTTGGCGAGCAGTACTTC. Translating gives CAWTEGQGRFGEQYF.

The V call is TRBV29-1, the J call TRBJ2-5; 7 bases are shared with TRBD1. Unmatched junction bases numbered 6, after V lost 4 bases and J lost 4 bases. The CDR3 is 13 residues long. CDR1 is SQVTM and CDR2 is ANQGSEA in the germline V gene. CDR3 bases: TGCAGCGTTGGGACAGGTGGGGGAGAGACCCAGTACTTC. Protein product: CSVGTGGGETQYF.

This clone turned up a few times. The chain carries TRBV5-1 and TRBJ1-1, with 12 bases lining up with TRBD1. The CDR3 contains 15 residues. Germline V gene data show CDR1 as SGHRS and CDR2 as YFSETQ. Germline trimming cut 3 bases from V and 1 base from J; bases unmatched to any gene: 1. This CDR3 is CASSSGQGANTEAFF. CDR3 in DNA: TGCGCCAGCAGCTCGGGACAGGGGGCGAACACTGAAGCTTTCTTT.

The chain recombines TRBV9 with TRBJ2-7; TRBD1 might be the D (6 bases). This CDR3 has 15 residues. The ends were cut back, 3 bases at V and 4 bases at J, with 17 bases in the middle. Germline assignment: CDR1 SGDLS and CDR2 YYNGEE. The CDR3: CASSARDKSQYEQYF. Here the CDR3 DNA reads TGTGCCAGCAGCGCACGGGACAAGTCCCAGTACGAGCAGTACTTC.

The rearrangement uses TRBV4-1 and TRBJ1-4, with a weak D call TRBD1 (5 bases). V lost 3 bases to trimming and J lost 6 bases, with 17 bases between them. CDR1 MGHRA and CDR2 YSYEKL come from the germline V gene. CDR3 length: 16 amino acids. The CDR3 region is CASSQSPGRADEKLFF. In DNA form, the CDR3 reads TGCGCCAGCAGCCAGTCCCCAGGGAGGGCGGATGAAAAACTGTTTTTT.

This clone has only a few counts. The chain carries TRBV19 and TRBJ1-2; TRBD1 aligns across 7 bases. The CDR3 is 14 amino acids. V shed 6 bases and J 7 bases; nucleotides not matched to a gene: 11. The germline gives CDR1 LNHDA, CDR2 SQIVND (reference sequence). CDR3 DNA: TGTGCCAGTAGAAACGACAGGGCGTCTATTGGCTACACCTTC. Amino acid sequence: CASRNDRASIGYTF.